This TCR beta chain originates from a study of cytomegalovirus exposure and HLA in healthy donors. Overall study results and limits: There were over 150 TCR beta chains listed as cytomegalovirus-associated. Across HLA loci, a later analysis found differing TCR association rates, with DRB1 most and HLA-C fewest. An analysis was carried out at a later point. It showed that HLA-associated TCR beta chains were more clonally expanded than equally common non-associated chains.

A multiplex PCR was run with 60 Vbeta primers and 13 Jbeta primers. Produced via immunoSEQ multiplex PCR; TCRdb's table is partial and in-frame only. The sample has 150,000 to 200,000 clones, 81% seen once. Samples came from healthy bone marrow donors. With regard to this clone: The antigen is unknown. The sample has other DNA sequences that encode this CDR3 too.

Deletions cut 9 bases from V and 5 bases from J, with 19 bases between. This CDR3 is built from 14 residues. Germline V CDR1 and CDR2: MNHNY, SVGAGI (reference sequence). The source material was PBMCs. The clonotype comes from a man over 45 in good health and CMV-seropositive. This sequence joins TRBV6-6 and TRBJ2-5; the D is unclear. This CDR3 is CASRDMTGRETQYF. The CDR3 DNA is TGTGCCAGTAGAGATATGACTGGTAGGGAGACCCAGTACTTC.